One sample yielded the 25 T cell receptor beta chains listed below, sequenced in a study of T cell repertoires in cytomegalovirus infection (dated 2019 in TCRdb). Taken with the paper, the label for treatment or condition translates to: in vitro stimulation with specific CMV peptide epitopes to enrich CMV-specific T cells. For sequencing, an Illumina HiSeq 1500 was employed. The raw public data were reprocessed by TCRdb itself: fastp quality trimming at Q25, MiXCR clonotype calling, in-frame beta chains only. Merged by CDR3 protein, the rows form single entries marked with the most common genes and DNA. The sample table shows roughly 350,000 distinct CDR3 sequences, and about 35% are seen once. The biggest ten clones account for about 13% of the sample. Antigens of these TCRs are unknown. The material was cultured PBMCs, obtained from culture after CMV antigen stimulation. The origin of the receptors is a human donor in good health (CMV status not recorded). Some clones in this sample may be carry-over from other donors' samples.

The table lists this clonotype with a few counts. This sequence joins TRBV7-2 and TRBJ2-2, with TRBD2 as a possible D gene (5 bases). CDR1 is SGHTA and CDR2 is FQGNSA in the germline V gene. The CDR3 length is 15 residues. With 5 bases removed from V and 0 bases from J, the gap between germline ends came to 10 bases. The CDR3 DNA follows: TGTGCCAGCAGCCTCGGACTGTCGAACACCGGGGAGCTGTTTTTT. This translates into CASSLGLSNTGELFF.

Written as DNA, the CDR3 is TGCAGTGCTAGAGTCGATGGGGGGTTACGGGAGACCCAGTACTTC. This translates into CSARVDGGLRETQYF. The chain carries TRBV20-1 and TRBJ2-5, with D maybe TRBD2 (6 bases). Germline values: CDR1 DFQATT, CDR2 SNEGSKA (reference sequence). The CDR3 is 15 residues long. The ends were cut back, 1 base at V and 5 bases at J, with 17 bases in the middle.

In this sample, this clonotype turned up a few times. The chain is built from TRBV6-6 and TRBJ2-7; D gene uncertain. CDR1 and CDR2 from the germline V gene are MNHNY and SVGAGI (reference sequence). V lost 5 bases, J lost 6 bases, and 14 bases lay in between. This CDR3 region has 13 residues. CDR3 nucleotides: TGTGCCAGCAGTCGCCGGTCGGGCCGCGAGCAGTACGTC. It is translated as CASSRRSGREQYV.

The chain links TRBV20-1 to TRBJ2-3, with unresolved D. Trimming stripped 0 bases from V and 0 bases from J, with 7 bases between. Germline V gene data show CDR1 as DFQATT and CDR2 as SNEGSKA (reference sequence). The CDR3 sequence is 14 residues long. The CDR3 reads CSARDRRSTDTQYF. The DNA for the CDR3 is TGCAGTGCTAGAGATCGTAGGAGCACAGATACGCAGTATTTT.

This clonotype was counted only a few times. The chain couples TRBV4-2 to TRBJ2-5; D unresolved. CDR3 length equals 13 residues. Germline CDR1 is LGHNA and CDR2 is YNFKEQ. Trimming cost V 1 base and J 8 bases, with 11 bases left between them. The CDR3 loop is CASSQGLALTQYF. The CDR3 DNA reads TGTGCCAGCAGCCAAGGTCTCGCCTTAACCCAGTACTTC.

The rearrangement joins TRBV25-1 to TRBJ2-5, with 12 bases identical to TRBD1. V shed 7 bases, J shed 4 bases, and the junction held 7 bases outside the gene matches. CDR1 and CDR2 (germline): MGHDK, SYGVNS. CDR3 size: 15 residues. CDR3 in amino acids: CASIGGQGAGETQYF. The CDR3 DNA is TGTGCCAGCATAGGGGGACAGGGGGCGGGAGAGACCCAGTACTTC.

This clonotype was seen only a few times. V usage is TRBV4-1 and J usage is TRBJ2-3; 13 bases match TRBD2. In germline, CDR1 is MGHRA, CDR2 YSYEKL. The CDR3 spans 18 residues. V shed 4 bases and J 7 bases; nucleotides not matched to a gene: 14. CDR3 nucleotides: TGCGCCAGCAGCCGGGGATCCGGGACTAGCGGGGAGATCTATACGCAGTATTTT. Translated, it gives CASSRGSGTSGEIYTQYF.

At least ten counts were recorded for this clonotype. The rearrangement uses TRBV12-3 or TRBV12-4 and TRBJ2-3; TRBD2 is a possible D gene (6 bases). Trimming stripped 6 bases from V and 5 bases from J, with 21 bases between. The CDR3 has 16 residues. CDR3 residues: CASRYARRERVDTQYF. The CDR3 bases are TGTGCCAGCAGATATGCCCGGCGGGAACGGGTAGATACGCAGTATTTT.

This clonotype was seen a few times. This rearrangement joins TRBV27 to TRBJ1-5, with a weak D call TRBD1 (5 bases). V was clipped by 6 bases and J by 1 base, with 16 bases between them. This CDR3 has 16 residues. Germline CDR1 is MNHEY and CDR2 is SMNVEV (reference sequence). The CDR3 bases are TGTGCCAGCAGCCCGGGGCCTAGGAGGAGCAATCAGCCCCAGCATTTT. It translates to CASSPGPRRSNQPQHF.

V usage is TRBV27 and J usage is TRBJ2-7, with 13 nucleotides matching TRBD2. The CDR3 sequence is 16 residues long. Germline assignment: CDR1 MNHEY and CDR2 SMNVEV (reference sequence). J was trimmed by 1 base and V by 10 bases; bases with no gene match: 10. This CDR3 is CATRTSGRLGSYEQYV. The CDR3 nucleotides are TGTGCCACCAGGACTAGCGGGAGATTAGGGTCCTACGAGCAGTACGTC.

The chain couples TRBV7-9 to TRBJ1-2; the D gene is possibly TRBD1 (5 bases). The germline V gene has CDR1 SEHNR and CDR2 FQNEAQ (reference sequence). V lost 5 bases and J 14 bases, leaving 18 bases between the germline ends. This CDR3 spans 12 amino acids. The CDR3 here is CASSPPPQGVTF. CDR3 DNA: TGTGCCAGCAGCCCCCCCCCACAAGGGGTAACCTTC.

This clonotype showed up just a few times. The V and J genes are TRBV12-3 or TRBV12-4 and TRBJ2-2; TRBD2 is a possible D gene (6 bases). V was shortened by 6 bases and J by 2 bases, with 13 bases between the two germline ends. The CDR3 spans 15 residues. The CDR3: CASRGTGLNTGELFF. CDR3 sequence (DNA): TGTGCCAGCAGGGGGACTGGACTAAACACCGGGGAGCTGTTTTTT.

J is TRBJ2-5 and V is TRBV19; 9 nucleotides line up with TRBD1. The germline CDR1 and CDR2 sequences are LNHDA and SQIVND (reference sequence). J gave up 4 bases and V 2 bases, and 8 bases lay outside the gene matches. The CDR3 has 16 residues. This CDR3 reads CASSITTGGTGETQYF. In nucleotides, the CDR3 is TGTGCCAGTAGTATAACGACAGGGGGTACGGGAGAGACCCAGTACTTC.

This CDR3 is CASSERLAGDNEQFF. In DNA, the CDR3 is TGCGCCAGCAGCGAACGACTAGCGGGAGACAATGAGCAGTTCTTC. The chain has TRBV4-3 and TRBJ2-1; 12 bases agree with TRBD2. Trimming cost V 5 bases and J 5 bases; bases outside gene matches: 4. This CDR3 has 15 residues. CDR1 LGHNA and CDR2 YSLEER come from the germline V gene.

The rearrangement uses TRBV15 and TRBJ2-7; TRBD2 matches at 10 bases. The CDR3 consists of 15 residues. The V and J ends lost 1 base and 3 bases, in that order; junction bases with no gene match: 3. CDR1 is LNHNV, CDR2 YYDKDF, per germline (reference sequence). The CDR3 spells CATSRGTSGSYEQYF. In DNA form, the CDR3 reads TGTGCCACCAGCAGAGGGACTAGCGGAAGCTACGAGCAGTACTTC.

The rearrangement uses TRBV28 and TRBJ1-4; D unclear. Trimming cost V 6 bases and J 0 bases, with 11 bases left between them. Germline lookup yields CDR1 MDHEN and CDR2 SYDVKM. The length of the CDR3 is 15 residues. The CDR3 here is CASRDGGATNEKLFF. CDR3 in DNA: TGTGCCAGCAGGGATGGCGGTGCAACTAATGAAAAACTGTTTTTT.

This clonotype was seen many times. The V call is TRBV7-2, the J call TRBJ2-1; 11 bases line up with TRBD2. The CDR3 sequence is 15 residues long. V lost 3 bases and J lost 8; bases outside the gene matches: 6. Germline lookup yields CDR1 SGHTA and CDR2 FQGNSA. The CDR3, as DNA: TGTGCCAGCAGCTTCCCGACTAGCGGGAATGATGAGCAGTTCTTC. Translating gives CASSFPTSGNDEQFF.

As to this clonotype: A read error may produce the germline difference seen at one junction end. The rearrangement links TRBV7-2 to TRBJ1-5, with D maybe TRBD1 (5 bases). The CDR3 is 14 amino acids. Germline V CDR1 and CDR2: SGHTA, FQGNSA. The CDR3 loop reads CVSSTRASNQPQHF. CDR3 in DNA: TGTGTCAGCAGCACCAGGGCTAGCAATCAGCCCCAGCATTTT.

This chain uses TRBV20-1 with TRBJ2-3; the match to TRBD2 covers 12 bases. This CDR3 is built from 17 residues. Trimming removed 3 bases from V and 2 bases from J; junction bases left unmatched: 9. Looked up from germline, CDR1 is DFQATT and CDR2 is SNEGSKA (reference sequence). The CDR3 DNA reads TGCAGTGCTAGGTCTAGCGGGAGGGGCAACCCCACAGATACGCAGTATTTT. Translating gives CSARSSGRGNPTDTQYF.

The chain recombines TRBV7-2 with TRBJ2-3, with TRBD1 matching 9 bases. After removal of 1 base from V and 1 base from J, the junction contained 3 bases not matched to a gene. CDR1 and CDR2 from the germline V gene are SGHTA and FQGNSA. The CDR3 has 16 residues. For the CDR3, the DNA is TGTGCCAGCAGCTTAGTCGGACAGGGGCGCACAGATACGCAGTATTTT. Translated, it gives CASSLVGQGRTDTQYF.

V is TRBV12-3 or TRBV12-4 and J is TRBJ1-1; possible D gene TRBD1, 6 bases. Deletions cut 2 bases from V and 4 bases from J, with 17 bases between. This CDR3 spans 16 amino acids. CDR3 sequence: CASSLRSWGASTEAFF. In DNA form, the CDR3 reads TGTGCCAGCAGTTTACGATCTTGGGGGGCGAGCACTGAAGCTTTCTTT.

The table lists this clonotype with a few counts. The CDR3 nucleotides read TGTGCCAGAAGCCCGACTAGCGGGAGAACCGGGGAGCTGTTTTTT. Its translation is CARSPTSGRTGELFF. The gene calls are TRBV5-3 and TRBJ2-2; 12 bases are a match to TRBD2. TRBV5-3 is given ORF status, its function remaining uncertain. V lost 4 bases, J lost 5 bases, and 3 bases stayed unmatched. The CDR3 totals 15 residues.

This clonotype was picked up a small number of times. The chain is built from TRBV19 and TRBJ2-1; D possibly matches TRBD1 or TRBD2 (5 bases each). The ends were cut back, 9 bases at V and 5 bases at J, with 23 bases in the middle. Germline V lookup: CDR1 LNHDA, CDR2 SQIVND (reference sequence). The CDR3 sequence is 16 residues long. The CDR3 DNA reads TGTGCCAGCGCTAAAATCCTCGGGACCCAAGACAATGAGCAGTTCTTC. Translating it yields CASAKILGTQDNEQFF.

This clonotype was counted between two and nine times. CDR3 loop: CASSFSGVTEAFF. In DNA, the CDR3 is TGTGCCAGCAGCTTTTCTGGTGTAACTGAAGCTTTCTTT. The chain combines TRBV11-1 with TRBJ1-1; D is undetermined. CDR3 size: 13 residues. Trimming removed 3 bases from V and 5 bases from J, with 10 bases in between. Germline V gene sequence: CDR1 SGHAT, CDR2 FQDESV (reference sequence). Combining the CDR3 with reference TRBV11-1 and TRBJ1-1 gives the whole variable domain EAEVAQSPRYKITEKSQAVAFWCDPISGHATLYWYRQILGQGPELLVQFQDESVVDDSQLPKDRFSAERLKGVDSTLKIQPAELGDSAMYLCASSFSGVTEAFFGQGTRLTVV.

The sample holds a few counts of this clonotype. This chain joins TRBV27 and TRBJ1-2; a weak D match, TRBD1 (6 bases). This CDR3 contains 15 residues. The V end was cut by 0 bases, the J end by 4 bases, with 12 bases between. The germline CDR1 and CDR2 sequences are MNHEY and SMNVEV (reference sequence). This chain's CDR3 is CASSLSAGASYGYTF. CDR3 coding DNA: TGTGCCAGCAGTTTATCGGCAGGGGCTAGCTATGGCTACACCTTC.